This T cell receptor (beta chain) emerged from a study of blood T cell repertoires in COVID-19. TCRdb's copy holds only in-frame clones and misses some; the assay was immunoSEQ multiplex PCR. The table has 320,000 or so clones, roughly nine tenths seen once; the top ten hold roughly 1%. What the recovered Cohort 3 donors had was two negative PCRs, clearance, or symptom resolution. Germline assignment: CDR1 LGHNA and CDR2 YSLEER. The CDR3 consists of 18 residues. V shed 0 bases and J 6 bases; nucleotides not matched to a gene: 10. This receptor was obtained from a woman aged 25 to 39 who had recovered from COVID-19. J is TRBJ2-2 and V is TRBV4-3, with 10 bases fitting TRBD2. The specimen was PBMCs or T cells enriched from blood (not recorded which). CDR3 sequence: CASSQEPQRGGFAGELFF. The CDR3 coding sequence is TGCGCCAGCAGCCAAGAACCCCAGCGGGGGGGATTCGCCGGGGAGCTGTTTTTT.